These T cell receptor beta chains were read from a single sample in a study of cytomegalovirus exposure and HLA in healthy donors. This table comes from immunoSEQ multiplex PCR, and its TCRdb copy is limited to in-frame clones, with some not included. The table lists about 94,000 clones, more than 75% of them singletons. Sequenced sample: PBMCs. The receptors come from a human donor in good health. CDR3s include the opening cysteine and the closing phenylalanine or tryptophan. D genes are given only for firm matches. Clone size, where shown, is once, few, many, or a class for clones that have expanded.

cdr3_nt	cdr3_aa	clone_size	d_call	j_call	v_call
TGTGCCAGCAGTGAAGGACGCGGGTATAATTCACCCCTCCACTTT	CASSEGRGYNSPLHF	.	.	TRBJ1-6	TRBV6-1
TGTGCCAGCGGGGCTAGCGGCCAGGGCTACAATGAGCAGTTCTTC	CASGASGQGYNEQFF	once	TRBD2	TRBJ2-1	TRBV9
TGTGCCAGCAGCCCTACAGGGGCGATTCAAGAGACCCAGTACTTC	CASSPTGAIQETQYF	.	TRBD1	TRBJ2-5	TRBV6-5
TGTGCCAGCAGTTACCTATCGAGCGGGGACCCCTACGAGCAGTACTTC	CASSYLSSGDPYEQYF	.	TRBD2	TRBJ2-7	TRBV6-5
TGCGCCAGCACGAAGGACAGGGCCCTTTACAATGAGCAGTTCTTC	CASTKDRALYNEQFF	.	TRBD1	TRBJ2-1	TRBV4-3
TGTGCCAGCAGCTCAACAGGGGTTACTGAAGCTTTCTTT	CASSSTGVTEAFF	few	TRBD1	TRBJ1-1	TRBV7-9
TGTGCCAGCAGCTTAACAGGGGATTCTGGCTACACCTTC	CASSLTGDSGYTF	.	.	TRBJ1-2	TRBV7-3
TGTGCCAGCAGTACGGTGGGCAGGGGTACCTACGAGCAGTACTTC	CASSTVGRGTYEQYF	.	.	TRBJ2-7	TRBV5-6
TGCGCCAGCGGCTCGCGATTGGGGAGCGGGGAGCTGTTTTTT	CASGSRLGSGELFF	.	.	TRBJ2-2	TRBV5-1
TGTGCCAGCCGGGACAGGGGCTCCTACGAGCAGTACTTC	CASRDRGSYEQYF	.	TRBD1	TRBJ2-7	TRBV5-4
TGTGCCAGTAGTCCCACTAGCGGGAGGAGTAGATTCGCGAACACCGGGGAGCTGTTTTTT	CASSPTSGRSRFANTGELFF	.	TRBD2	TRBJ2-2	TRBV19
TGTGCCAGCAGCCCCAGGACAGGGGGCCGGTACGAGCAGTACTTC	CASSPRTGGRYEQYF	.	TRBD1	TRBJ2-7	TRBV6-1
TGTGCCAGCAGCCCCCGGGGGAACTACGAGCAGTACTTC	CASSPRGNYEQYF	.	.	TRBJ2-7	TRBV7-8
TGTGCCAGCAGTGAAGGGGGGGCTGGGGCCAACGTCCTGACTTTC	CASSEGGAGANVLTF	.	.	TRBJ2-6	TRBV6-1
TGCAGCGTTGCGTCACTAGCGTCTTACGAGCAGTACTTC	CSVASLASYEQYF	.	TRBD2	TRBJ2-7	TRBV29-1
TGTGCCAGCAGTTTATCTCTATCCTATGGCTACACCTTC	CASSLSLSYGYTF	.	.	TRBJ1-2	TRBV28
TGCGCCAGCAGCATAGGGGGCGCGGAGGGGACTGAAGCTTTCTTT	CASSIGGAEGTEAFF	.	TRBD1	TRBJ1-1	TRBV5-1
TGTGCCAGCAGCTTACGGGAGGGGGCGACTACCGGGGAGCTGTTTTTT	CASSLREGATTGELFF	.	.	TRBJ2-2	TRBV7-2
TGTGCCAGCAGCTTAGCCGGGGGAGGAGAGACCCAGTACTTC	CASSLAGGGETQYF	.	.	TRBJ2-5	TRBV7-2
TGCGCCAGCAGCTCCGGACAGGGGAAGGTGGCTGAAGCTTTCTTT	CASSSGQGKVAEAFF	.	TRBD1	TRBJ1-1	TRBV5-1
TGTGCCACCTACAGACTAACGGACTATGGCTACACCTTC	CATYRLTDYGYTF	.	.	TRBJ1-2	TRBV6-5
TGTGCCAGCAGCCGAACTAGCGGGGGGACCCTTGGGGAGCAGTTCTTC	CASSRTSGGTLGEQFF	.	TRBD2	TRBJ2-1	TRBV11-3
TGTGCCAGCAGCCGAAGACAGGGACGCACAGATACGCAGTATTTT	CASSRRQGRTDTQYF	.	TRBD1	TRBJ2-3	TRBV11-2
TGTGCCAGCTGTTCTATGGGGGCGATTCAGCCCCAGCATTTT	CASCSMGAIQPQHF	once	.	TRBJ1-5	TRBV6-6
TGCGCCAGCAGCTTGGAATTTTCCTACGAGCAGTACTTC	CASSLEFSYEQYF	.	.	TRBJ2-7	TRBV5-1
TGTGCCAGCAGCTCTTCGGGACAGGGGACAGATACGCAGTATTTT	CASSSSGQGTDTQYF	.	TRBD1	TRBJ2-3	TRBV5-6
TGTGCCAGCAGCCCGGACACTGAAGCTTTCTTT	CASSPDTEAFF	.	.	TRBJ1-1	TRBV7-8
TGCGCCAGCAGTCCCACAGGGGGTCGATCCTACGAGCAGTACTTC	CASSPTGGRSYEQYF	.	TRBD1	TRBJ2-7	TRBV4-1